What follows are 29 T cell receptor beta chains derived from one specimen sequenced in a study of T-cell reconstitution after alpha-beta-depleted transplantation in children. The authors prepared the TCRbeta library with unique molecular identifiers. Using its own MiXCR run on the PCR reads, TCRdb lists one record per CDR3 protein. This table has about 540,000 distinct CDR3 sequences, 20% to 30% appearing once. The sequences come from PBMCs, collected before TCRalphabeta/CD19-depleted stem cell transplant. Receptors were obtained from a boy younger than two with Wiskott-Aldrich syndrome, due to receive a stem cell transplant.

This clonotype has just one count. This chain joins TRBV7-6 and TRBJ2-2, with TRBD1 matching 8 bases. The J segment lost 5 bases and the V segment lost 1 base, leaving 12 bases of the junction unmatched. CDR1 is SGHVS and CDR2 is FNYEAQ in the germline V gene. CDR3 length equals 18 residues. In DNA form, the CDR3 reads TGTGCCAGCAGCTTAGTAGGGCAGGGGGCTATATCGACCGGGGAGCTGTTTTTT. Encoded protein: CASSLVGQGAISTGELFF.

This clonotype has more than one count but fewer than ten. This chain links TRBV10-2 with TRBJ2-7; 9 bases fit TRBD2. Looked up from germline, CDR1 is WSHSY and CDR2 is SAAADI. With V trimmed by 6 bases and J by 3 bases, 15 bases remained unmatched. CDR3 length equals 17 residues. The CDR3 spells CASSPGRSSGMGYEQYF. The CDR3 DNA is TGCGCCAGCAGCCCTGGGAGGTCTAGCGGGATGGGCTACGAGCAGTACTTC.

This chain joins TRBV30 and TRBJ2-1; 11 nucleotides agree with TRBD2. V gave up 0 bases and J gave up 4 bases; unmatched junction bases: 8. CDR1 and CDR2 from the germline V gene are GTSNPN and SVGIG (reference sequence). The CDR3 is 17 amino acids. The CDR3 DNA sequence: TGTGCCTGGAGTGTAAGTCTAGCGGGAGGCCCTTACAATGAGCAGTTCTTC. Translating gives CAWSVSLAGGPYNEQFF.

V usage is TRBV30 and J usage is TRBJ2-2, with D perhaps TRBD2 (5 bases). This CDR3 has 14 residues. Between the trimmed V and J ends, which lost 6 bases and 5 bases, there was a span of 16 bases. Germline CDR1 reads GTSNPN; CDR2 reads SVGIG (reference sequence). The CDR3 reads CACAAGSKTGELFF. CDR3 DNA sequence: TGTGCCTGCGCGGCGGGTTCAAAGACCGGGGAGCTGTTTTTT.

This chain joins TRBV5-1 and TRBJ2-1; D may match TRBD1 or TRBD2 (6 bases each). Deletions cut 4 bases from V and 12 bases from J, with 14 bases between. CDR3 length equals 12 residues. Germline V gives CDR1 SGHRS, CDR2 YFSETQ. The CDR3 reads CASSQSGAGQFF. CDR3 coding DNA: TGCGCCAGCAGCCAATCGGGGGCCGGGCAGTTCTTC.

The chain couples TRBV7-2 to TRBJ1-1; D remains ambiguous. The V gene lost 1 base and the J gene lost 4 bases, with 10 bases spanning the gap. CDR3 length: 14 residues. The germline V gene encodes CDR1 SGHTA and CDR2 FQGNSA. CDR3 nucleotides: TGTGCCAGCAGCTTAGTGGGCTGGGGCACTGAAGCTTTCTTT. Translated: CASSLVGWGTEAFF.

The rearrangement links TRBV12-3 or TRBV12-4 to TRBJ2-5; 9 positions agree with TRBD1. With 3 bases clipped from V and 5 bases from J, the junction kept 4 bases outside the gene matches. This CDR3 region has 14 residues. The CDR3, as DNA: TGTGCCAGCAGTTTGTACAGGGGGCATGAGACCCAGTACTTC. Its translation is CASSLYRGHETQYF.

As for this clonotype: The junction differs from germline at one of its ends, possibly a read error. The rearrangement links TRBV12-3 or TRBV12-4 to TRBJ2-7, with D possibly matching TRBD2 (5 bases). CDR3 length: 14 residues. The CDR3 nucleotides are TGTGCCAGCAGTTTGTCCGGGATCCCCTACGAGCGGTACTTC. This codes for CASSLSGIPYERYF.

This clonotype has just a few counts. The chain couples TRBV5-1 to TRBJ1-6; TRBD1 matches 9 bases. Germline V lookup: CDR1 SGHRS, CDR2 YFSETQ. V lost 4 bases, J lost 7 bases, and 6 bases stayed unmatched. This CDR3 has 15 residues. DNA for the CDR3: TGCGCCAGCAGCCTCCCAGGACAGGGGAATTCACCCCTCCACTTT. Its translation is CASSLPGQGNSPLHF.

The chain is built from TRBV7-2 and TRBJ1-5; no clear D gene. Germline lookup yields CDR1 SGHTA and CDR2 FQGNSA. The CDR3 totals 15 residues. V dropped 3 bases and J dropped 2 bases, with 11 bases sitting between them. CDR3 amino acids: CASSLSRGGNQPQHF. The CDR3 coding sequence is TGTGCCAGCAGCTTGAGCAGAGGTGGCAATCAGCCCCAGCATTTT.

The CDR3: CASSSTSGDSNEQFF. Written as DNA, the CDR3 is TGTGCCAGCAGTAGCACTAGCGGGGATTCCAATGAGCAGTTCTTC. The rearrangement uses TRBV6-1 and TRBJ2-1; 10 bases are a match to TRBD2. Germline-derived CDR1 and CDR2 are MNHNS and SASEGT. V trimming: 5 bases; J trimming: 6 bases; junction bases outside the gene matches: 7. The CDR3 has 15 amino acids.

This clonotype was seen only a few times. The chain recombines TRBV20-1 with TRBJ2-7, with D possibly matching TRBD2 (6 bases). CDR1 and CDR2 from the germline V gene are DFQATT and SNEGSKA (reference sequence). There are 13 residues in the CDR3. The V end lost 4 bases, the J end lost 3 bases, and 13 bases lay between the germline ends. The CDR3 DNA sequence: TGCAGTGCTAACCGACTAGTTAACTACGAGCAGTACTTC. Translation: CSANRLVNYEQYF.

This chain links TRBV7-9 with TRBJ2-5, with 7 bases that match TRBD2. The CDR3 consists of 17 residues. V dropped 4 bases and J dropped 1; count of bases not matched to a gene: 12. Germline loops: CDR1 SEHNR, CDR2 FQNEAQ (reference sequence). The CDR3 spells CASSWRSGGGSQETQYF. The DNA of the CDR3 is TGTGCCAGCAGCTGGAGGTCGGGGGGAGGGAGCCAAGAGACCCAGTACTTC. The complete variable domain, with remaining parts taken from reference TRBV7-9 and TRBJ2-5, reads DTGVSQNPRHKITKRGQNVTFRCDPISEHNRLYWYRQTLGQGPEFLTYFQNEAQLEKSRLLSDRFSAERPKGSFSTLEIQRTEQGDSAMYLCASSWRSGGGSQETQYFGPGTRLLVL.

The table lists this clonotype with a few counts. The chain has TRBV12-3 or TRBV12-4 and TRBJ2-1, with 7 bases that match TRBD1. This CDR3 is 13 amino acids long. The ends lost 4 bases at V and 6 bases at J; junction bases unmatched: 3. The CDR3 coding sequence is TGTGCCAGCAGTTCTTACAGGGGCAATGAGCAGTTCTTC. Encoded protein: CASSSYRGNEQFF.

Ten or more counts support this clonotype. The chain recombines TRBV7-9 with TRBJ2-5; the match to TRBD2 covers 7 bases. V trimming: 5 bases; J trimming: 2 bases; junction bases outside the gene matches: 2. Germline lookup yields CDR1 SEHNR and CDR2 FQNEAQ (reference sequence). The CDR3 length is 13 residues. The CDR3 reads CASSRLAQETQYF. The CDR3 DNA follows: TGTGCCAGCAGCCGACTAGCACAAGAGACCCAGTACTTC.

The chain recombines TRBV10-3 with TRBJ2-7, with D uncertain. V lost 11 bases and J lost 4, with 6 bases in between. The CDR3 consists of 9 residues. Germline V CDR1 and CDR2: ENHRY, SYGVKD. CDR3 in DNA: TGTGCCTCCCCTTACGAGCAGTACTTC. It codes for CASPYEQYF.

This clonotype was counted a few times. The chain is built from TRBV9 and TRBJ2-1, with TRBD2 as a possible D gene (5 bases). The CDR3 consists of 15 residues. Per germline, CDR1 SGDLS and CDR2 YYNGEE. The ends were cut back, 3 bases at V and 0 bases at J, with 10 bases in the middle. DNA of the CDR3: TGTGCCAGCAGCGGAGGACTGTCCTCCTACAATGAGCAGTTCTTC. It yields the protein CASSGGLSSYNEQFF.

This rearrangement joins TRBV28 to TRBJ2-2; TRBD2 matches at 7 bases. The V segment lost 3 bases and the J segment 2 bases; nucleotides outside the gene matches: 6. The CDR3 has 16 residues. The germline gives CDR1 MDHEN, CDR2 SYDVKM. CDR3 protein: CASSFSGLPNTGELFF. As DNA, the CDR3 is TGTGCCAGCAGTTTTTCGGGACTACCAAACACCGGGGAGCTGTTTTTT.

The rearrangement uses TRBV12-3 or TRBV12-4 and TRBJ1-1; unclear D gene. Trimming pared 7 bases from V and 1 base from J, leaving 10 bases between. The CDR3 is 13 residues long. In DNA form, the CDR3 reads TGTGCCAGCACCAGAGGAGGGAACACTGAAGCTTTCTTT. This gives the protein CASTRGGNTEAFF.

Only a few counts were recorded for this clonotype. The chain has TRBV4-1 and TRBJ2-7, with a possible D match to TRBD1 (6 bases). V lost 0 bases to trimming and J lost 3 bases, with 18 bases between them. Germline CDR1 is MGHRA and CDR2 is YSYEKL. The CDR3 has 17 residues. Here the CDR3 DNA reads TGCGCCAGCAGCCAAGAAAAGGTTCCAGGGGAAGACTACGAGCAGTACTTC. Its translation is CASSQEKVPGEDYEQYF.

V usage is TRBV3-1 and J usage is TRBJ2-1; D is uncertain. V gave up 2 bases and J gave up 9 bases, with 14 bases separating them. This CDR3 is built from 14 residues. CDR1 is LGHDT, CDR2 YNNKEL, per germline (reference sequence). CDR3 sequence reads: CASSQWEGSGEQFF. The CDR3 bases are TGTGCCAGCAGCCAATGGGAAGGGTCGGGTGAGCAGTTCTTC.

Here the CDR3 reads CASSLGLAGAWGELFF. CDR3 DNA sequence: TGCGCCAGCAGCTTGGGACTAGCGGGAGCCTGGGGGGAGCTGTTTTTT. The chain joins TRBV5-1 to TRBJ2-2; TRBD2 aligns across 12 bases. This CDR3 spans 16 amino acids. J was trimmed by 8 bases and V by 0 bases; bases with no gene match: 5. Looked up from germline, CDR1 is SGHRS and CDR2 is YFSETQ.

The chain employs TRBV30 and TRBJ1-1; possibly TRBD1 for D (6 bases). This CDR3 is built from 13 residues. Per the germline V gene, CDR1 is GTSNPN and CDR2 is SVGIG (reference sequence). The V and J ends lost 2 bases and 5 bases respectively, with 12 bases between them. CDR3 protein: CAWSHRAETEAFF. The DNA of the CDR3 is TGTGCCTGGAGTCACAGGGCGGAAACTGAAGCTTTCTTT.

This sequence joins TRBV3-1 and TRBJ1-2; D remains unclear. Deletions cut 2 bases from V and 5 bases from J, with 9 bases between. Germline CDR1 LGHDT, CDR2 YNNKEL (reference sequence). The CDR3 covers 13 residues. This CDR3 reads CASSQSITYGYTF. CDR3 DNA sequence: TGTGCCAGCAGCCAATCGATAACTTATGGCTACACCTTC.

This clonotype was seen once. The CDR3 loop reads CSVASPGRHEQFF. The CDR3 DNA is TGCAGCGTTGCATCCCCAGGACGTCATGAGCAGTTCTTC. V is TRBV29-1 and J is TRBJ2-1, with D unclear. The V end lost 4 bases, the J end lost 8 bases, and 15 bases lay between the germline ends. Germline CDR1 SQVTM, CDR2 ANQGSEA. The CDR3 covers 13 residues.

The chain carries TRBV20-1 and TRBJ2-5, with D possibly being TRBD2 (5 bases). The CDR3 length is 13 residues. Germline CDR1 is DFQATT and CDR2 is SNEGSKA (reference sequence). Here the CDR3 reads CSGDSAIQETQYF. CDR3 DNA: TGCAGCGGGGATAGTGCTATCCAAGAGACCCAGTACTTC.

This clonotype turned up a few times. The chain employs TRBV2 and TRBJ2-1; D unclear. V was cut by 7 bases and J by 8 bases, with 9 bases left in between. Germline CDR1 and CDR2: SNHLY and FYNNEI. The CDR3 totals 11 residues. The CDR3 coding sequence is TGTGCCAGCAATTCCCTGGATGAGCAGTTCTTC. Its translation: CASNSLDEQFF.

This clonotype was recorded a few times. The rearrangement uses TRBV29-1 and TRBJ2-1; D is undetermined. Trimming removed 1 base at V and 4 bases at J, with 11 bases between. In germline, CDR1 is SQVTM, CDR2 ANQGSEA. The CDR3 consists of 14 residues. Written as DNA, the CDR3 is TGCAGCGTTGAAGTCAGGTTGGGGTACAATGAGCAGTTCTTC. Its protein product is CSVEVRLGYNEQFF.

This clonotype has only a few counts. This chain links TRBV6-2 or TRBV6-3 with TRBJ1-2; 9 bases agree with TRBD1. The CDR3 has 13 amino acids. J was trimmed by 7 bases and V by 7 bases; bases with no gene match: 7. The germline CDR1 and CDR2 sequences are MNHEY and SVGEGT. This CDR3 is CASKRDRAAGYTF. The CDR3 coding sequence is TGTGCCAGCAAACGGGACAGGGCTGCTGGCTACACCTTC.